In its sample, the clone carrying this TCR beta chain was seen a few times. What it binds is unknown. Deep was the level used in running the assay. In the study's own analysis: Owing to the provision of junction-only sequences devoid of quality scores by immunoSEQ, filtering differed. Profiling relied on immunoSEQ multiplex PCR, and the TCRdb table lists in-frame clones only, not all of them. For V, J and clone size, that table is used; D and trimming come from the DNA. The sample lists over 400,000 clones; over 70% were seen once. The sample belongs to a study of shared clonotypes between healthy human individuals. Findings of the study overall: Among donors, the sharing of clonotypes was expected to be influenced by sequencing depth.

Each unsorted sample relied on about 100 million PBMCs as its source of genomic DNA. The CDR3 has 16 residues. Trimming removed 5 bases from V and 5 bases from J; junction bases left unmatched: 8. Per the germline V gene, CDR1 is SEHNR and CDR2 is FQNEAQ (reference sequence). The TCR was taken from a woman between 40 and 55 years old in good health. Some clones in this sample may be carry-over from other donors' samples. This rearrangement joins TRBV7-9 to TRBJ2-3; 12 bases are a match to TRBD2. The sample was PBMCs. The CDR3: CASSRGTSGLIDTQYF. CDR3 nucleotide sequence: TGTGCCAGCAGCCGGGGGACTAGCGGGCTAATAGATACGCAGTATTTT.